The rows below give T cell receptor beta chains drawn from one sample of a study of PD-1 blockade in classical Hodgkin lymphoma. Sequencing was performed with immunoSEQ multiplex PCR; in TCRdb, only in-frame clones are kept and a portion is missing. This repertoire shows under 70,000 clones, about 87% found once; its top ten account for under 15%. Sequencing used peripheral blood mononuclear cells (PBMCs), obtained at baseline. These receptor sequences come from a human donor with classical Hodgkin lymphoma. CDR3s include the opening cysteine and the closing phenylalanine or tryptophan. A D gene is named only where the DNA matches it firmly. Not all rows give a size; the values are once, few, many and, for expanded clones, a class.

d_call clone_size j_call v_call cdr3_length cdr3_aa cdr3_nt
NA NA TRBJ1-4 TRBV5-6 13 CASSSGTYEKLFF TGTGCCAGCAGCTCGGGGACGTATGAAAAACTGTTTTTT
TRBD1 once TRBJ2-5 TRBV19 13 CASSKQGWETQYF TGTGCCAGTAGTAAACAGGGGTGGGAGACCCAGTACTTC
TRBD2 once TRBJ2-1 TRBV7-8 17 CASSPGLAGGLYNEQFF TGTGCCAGCAGCCCTGGACTAGCGGGGGGGTTATACAATGAGCAGTTCTTC
NA NA TRBJ2-1 TRBV14 16 CASSQDLALANNEQFF TGTGCCAGCAGCCAAGATCTTGCACTAGCCAACAATGAGCAGTTCTTC
NA NA TRBJ2-5 TRBV4-3 15 CASSQGARNQETQYF TGCGCCAGCAGCCAAGGGGCACGGAACCAAGAGACCCAGTACTTC
NA NA TRBJ1-1 TRBV7-9 14 CASSPGNINTEAFF TGTGCCAGCAGCCCCGGAAACATCAACACTGAAGCTTTCTTT
NA NA TRBJ1-2 TRBV6-6 15 CASTFGAKGVNGYTF TGTGCCAGCACCTTCGGGGCCAAGGGGGTAAATGGCTACACCTTC
NA NA TRBJ2-3 TRBV6-1 10 CATRLDTQYF TGTGCCACCAGACTAGATACGCAGTATTTT
TRBD1 once TRBJ1-1 TRBV6-1 14 CASTHRGQGTEAFF TGTGCCAGCACCCACAGGGGGCAGGGCACTGAAGCTTTCTTT
NA NA TRBJ1-2 TRBV29-1 11 CSVKPGSGYTF TGCAGCGTTAAACCAGGGTCTGGCTACACCTTC
NA NA TRBJ2-7 TRBV4-1 14 CASSQAEIAYEQYF TGCGCCAGCAGCCAAGCCGAAATCGCCTACGAGCAGTACTTC
NA NA TRBJ2-3 TRBV6-1 13 CASSDHHLDTQYF TGTGCCAGCAGTGACCACCATCTAGATACGCAGTATTTT
NA NA TRBJ1-5 TRBV27 13 CASSLVGVRPQHF TGTGCCAGCAGTTTAGTGGGGGTCAGACCCCAGCATTTT
NA NA TRBJ1-1 TRBV5-6 13 CASSLESDGEAFF TGTGCCAGCAGCTTGGAGTCGGATGGTGAAGCTTTCTTT
TRBD1 NA TRBJ1-6 TRBV6-1 15 CASSSRDRGQSPLHF TGTGCCAGCAGTTCCCGGGACAGGGGGCAGTCACCCCTCCACTTT
NA NA TRBJ1-1 TRBV19 11 CATRTGIEAFF TGTGCCACCCGCACTGGGATTGAAGCTTTCTTT
NA NA TRBJ1-2 TRBV28 16 CASSLASGRGSYGYTF TGTGCCAGCAGTTTAGCGTCAGGGAGAGGTTCCTATGGCTACACCTTC
TRBD2 NA TRBJ2-7 TRBV5-5 14 CASSLAGDRDEQYF TGTGCCAGCAGCCTCGCGGGGGATCGAGACGAGCAGTACTTC
NA NA TRBJ2-7 TRBV7-9 13 CASSPVVPYEQYF TGTGCCAGCAGCCCTGTGGTCCCCTACGAGCAGTACTTC
NA NA TRBJ1-1 TRBV7-3 14 CASSLRAGNTEAFF TGTGCCAGCAGCTTAAGGGCAGGGAACACTGAAGCTTTCTTT
NA NA TRBJ2-1 TRBV4-2 16 CASSQGAAGQYNEQFF TGTGCCAGCAGCCAAGGGGCCGCCGGACAGTACAATGAGCAGTTCTTC
NA NA TRBJ2-7 TRBV27 13 CASSLTQSYEQYF TGTGCCAGCAGTTTAACACAGTCCTACGAGCAGTACTTC
NA NA TRBJ2-1 TRBV7-2 14 CASSSGGLYNEQFF TGTGCCAGCAGCTCTGGGGGTCTATACAATGAGCAGTTCTTC
NA once TRBJ2-1 TRBV27 13 CASGLYGGNEQFF TGTGCCAGCGGCCTTTATGGGGGGAATGAGCAGTTCTTC
NA NA TRBJ1-5 TRBV27 14 CASSLTGRGQPQHF TGTGCCAGCAGTTTAACGGGCAGGGGACAGCCCCAGCATTTT
NA NA TRBJ2-7 TRBV2 12 CASSHGTDEQYF TGTGCCAGCAGCCATGGGACCGACGAGCAGTACTTC
TRBD1 NA TRBJ1-2 TRBV25-1 15 CASSAGTGGNYGYTF TGTGCCAGCAGTGCCGGGACAGGGGGTAACTATGGCTACACCTTC
NA NA TRBJ2-1 TRBV6-5 14 CASSYGDSYNEQFF TGTGCCAGCAGTTACGGGGACTCCTACAATGAGCAGTTCTTC
NA NA TRBJ2-7 TRBV11-3 12 CASRRFGGEQYF TGTGCCAGCCGTCGGTTCGGGGGCGAGCAGTACTTC
NA once TRBJ2-5 TRBV7-6 14 CASSRYADWETQYF TGTGCCAGCAGCCGCTACGCGGACTGGGAGACCCAGTACTTC
TRBD1 NA TRBJ1-6 TRBV10-3 16 CAISERYRGRDSPLHF TGTGCCATCAGTGAAAGATACAGGGGTAGGGATTCACCCCTCCACTTT
NA few TRBJ1-1 TRBV30 13 CAWSGTMNTEAFF TGTGCCTGGAGTGGCACGATGAACACTGAAGCTTTCTTT
NA NA TRBJ1-5 TRBV4-1 17 CASSQGSRVKGNQPQHF TGCGCCAGCAGCCAGGGGTCCAGGGTTAAAGGCAATCAGCCCCAGCATTTT
NA once TRBJ1-2 TRBV30 16 CASRNPLRGHNYGYTF TGTGCCTCACGCAACCCCCTCAGGGGCCATAACTATGGCTACACCTTC
NA NA TRBJ2-3 TRBV27 16 CASSLSRRGGADTQYF TGTGCCAGCAGTTTATCCCGCCGGGGAGGAGCAGATACGCAGTATTTT
TRBD1 once TRBJ2-2 TRBV6-4 15 CASSDSGQPTGELFF TGTGCCAGCAGTGACTCGGGACAGCCCACCGGGGAGCTGTTTTTT
NA NA TRBJ1-5 TRBV11-2 15 CASRVDRLSNQPQHF TGTGCCAGCAGAGTTGACAGGCTTAGCAATCAGCCCCAGCATTTT
NA NA TRBJ1-2 TRBV7-2 13 CASSPGTAYGYTF TGTGCCAGCAGCCCCGGGACGGCCTATGGCTACACCTTC
NA NA TRBJ1-1 TRBV5-6 14 CASSFRQMNTEAFF TGTGCCAGCAGCTTTAGACAGATGAACACTGAAGCTTTCTTT
NA NA TRBJ1-1 TRBV6-6 13 CASSYYSLPEAFF TGTGCCAGCAGTTACTATAGTCTGCCTGAAGCTTTCTTT
NA NA TRBJ1-6 TRBV7-2 13 CASSPDSNSPLHF TGTGCCAGCAGCCCGGACAGTAATTCACCCCTCCACTTT
TRBD1 NA TRBJ1-2 TRBV7-8 15 CASSLGQGVNYGYTF TGTGCCAGCAGCTTAGGACAGGGAGTAAACTATGGCTACACCTTC
NA NA TRBJ1-1 TRBV10-3 13 CAISEGGYTEAFF TGTGCCATCAGTGAAGGGGGATACACTGAAGCTTTCTTT
NA NA TRBJ1-2 TRBV7-9 14 CASSPDPRRGGYTF TGTGCCAGCAGCCCAGACCCACGACGAGGAGGCTACACCTTC
NA NA TRBJ1-1 TRBV18 13 CASSPPVPTEAFF TGTGCCAGCTCACCCCCCGTTCCCACTGAAGCTTTCTTT
TRBD1 once TRBJ2-7 TRBV5-1 13 CASSQGTGYEQYF TGCGCCAGCAGCCAGGGGACAGGGTACGAGCAGTACTTC
TRBD1 NA TRBJ1-2 TRBV7-2 15 CASSWGQGTNYGYTF TGTGCCAGCAGCTGGGGACAGGGAACTAACTATGGCTACACCTTC
NA NA TRBJ2-2 TRBV20-1 11 CSARRTGELFF TGCAGTGCCCGACGGACTGGGGAGCTGTTTTTT
TRBD1 NA TRBJ2-3 TRBV15 16 CATSRATGFRADTQYF TGTGCCACCAGCAGAGCGACAGGGTTTCGTGCAGATACGCAGTATTTT
NA NA TRBJ1-3 TRBV27 14 CASSFSGAGNTIYF TGTGCCAGCAGCTTCAGTGGCGCTGGAAACACCATATATTTT
NA NA TRBJ2-3 TRBV2 17 CASSLSPLGASTDTQYF TGTGCCAGCAGTTTATCTCCGCTTGGGGCGAGCACAGATACGCAGTATTTT
NA NA TRBJ2-5 TRBV10-3 15 CAISEETRTRETQYF TGTGCCATCAGTGAGGAGACTAGGACGCGAGAGACCCAGTACTTC
NA NA TRBJ1-2 TRBV7-2 14 CASSPQGYEGGYTF TGTGCCAGCAGCCCTCAGGGGTACGAGGGTGGCTACACCTTC
TRBD1 NA TRBJ1-2 TRBV7-6 17 CASSHGTGGELNYGYTF TGTGCCAGCAGCCACGGGACAGGGGGCGAACTCAACTATGGCTACACCTTC